The clone carrying this T cell receptor (beta chain) was seen many times. The CDR3 has 17 residues. V was clipped by 4 bases and J by 0 bases; unmatched bases: 11. Per germline, CDR1 KGHDR and CDR2 SFDVKD. TCRdb recomputed calls from the RT-PCR reads with MiXCR, one row per CDR3 protein. The sample comprises hundreds of thousands of distinct CDR3 sequences, 11% to 15% of which are singletons, and just over 3.5% rests with the top ten. The TCR sequence derives from a female donor in good health, serving as a healthy control. The sequenced sample consisted of memory CD4+ T cells from blood. The chain combines TRBV24-1 with TRBJ2-7, with 7 nucleotides matching TRBD2. CDR3 amino acids: CATSETPGAGSSYEQYF. The CDR3 coding sequence is TGTGCCACCAGTGAAACCCCCGGAGCGGGGAGCTCCTACGAGCAGTACTTC.